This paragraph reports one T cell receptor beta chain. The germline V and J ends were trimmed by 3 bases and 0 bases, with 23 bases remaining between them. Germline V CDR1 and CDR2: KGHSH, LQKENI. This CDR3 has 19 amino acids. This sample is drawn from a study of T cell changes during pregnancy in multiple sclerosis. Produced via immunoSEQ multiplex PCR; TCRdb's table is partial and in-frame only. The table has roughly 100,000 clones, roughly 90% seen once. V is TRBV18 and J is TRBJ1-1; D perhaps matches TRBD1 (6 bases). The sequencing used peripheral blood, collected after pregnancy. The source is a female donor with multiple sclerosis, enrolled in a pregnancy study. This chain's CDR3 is CASSPNRILMGALNTEAFF. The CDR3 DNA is TGTGCCAGCTCACCGAATCGAATCCTCATGGGGGCCTTGAACACTGAAGCTTTCTTT.